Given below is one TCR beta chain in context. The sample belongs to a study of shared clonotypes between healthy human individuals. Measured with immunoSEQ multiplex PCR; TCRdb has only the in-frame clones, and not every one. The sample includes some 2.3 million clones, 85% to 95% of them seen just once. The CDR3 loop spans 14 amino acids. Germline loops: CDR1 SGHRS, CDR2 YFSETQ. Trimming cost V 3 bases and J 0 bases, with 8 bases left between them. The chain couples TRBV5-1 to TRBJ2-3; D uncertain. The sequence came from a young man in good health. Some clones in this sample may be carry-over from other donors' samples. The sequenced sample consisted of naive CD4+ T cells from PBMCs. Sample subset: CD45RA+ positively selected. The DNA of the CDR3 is TGCGCCAGCAGCTCCCCCACTAGCACAGATACGCAGTATTTT. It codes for CASSSPTSTDTQYF.